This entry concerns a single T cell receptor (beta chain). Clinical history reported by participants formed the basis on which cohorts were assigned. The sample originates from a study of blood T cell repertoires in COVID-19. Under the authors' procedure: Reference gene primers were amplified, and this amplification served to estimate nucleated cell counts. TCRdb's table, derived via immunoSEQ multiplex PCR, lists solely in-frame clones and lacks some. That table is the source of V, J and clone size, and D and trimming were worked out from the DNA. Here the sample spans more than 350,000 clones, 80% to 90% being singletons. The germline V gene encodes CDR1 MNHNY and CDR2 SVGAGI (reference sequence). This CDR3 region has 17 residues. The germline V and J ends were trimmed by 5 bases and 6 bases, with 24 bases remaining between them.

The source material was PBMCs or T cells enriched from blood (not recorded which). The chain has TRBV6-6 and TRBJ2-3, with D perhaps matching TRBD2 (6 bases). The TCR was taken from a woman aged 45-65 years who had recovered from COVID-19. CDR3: CASSPNSAGSKFDTQYF. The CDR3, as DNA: TGTGCCAGCAGTCCCAACTCTGCGGGGTCCAAATTTGATACGCAGTATTTT.